The rows below give T cell receptor beta chains drawn from one sample of a study of early T cells in non-severe SARS-CoV-2 infection. TCRdb processed the 5' RACE reads anew with MiXCR; each CDR3 protein has one entry. Here the sample spans roughly 92,000 distinct CDR3 sequences, approximately 12% being singletons. Sequencing was performed on whole blood, taken at baseline. The receptors were sampled from an adult who was a healthcare worker with PCR-confirmed SARS-CoV-2 infection or an uninfected control (not recorded which). Each CDR3 is given with its conserved first and last residue. Fields, in order: V gene, D gene, J gene, clone size, CDR3 protein, CDR3 DNA. A D gene is named only where the DNA matches it firmly. Not all rows give a size; the values are once, few, many and, for expanded clones, a class.

>TRBV29-1|.|TRBJ1-1|.
CSVEGSAAVNTEAFF
TGCAGCGTTGAAGGTAGTGCTGCAGTGAACACTGAAGCTTTCTTT
>TRBV7-9|.|TRBJ2-7|few
CASSLQGQDYEQYF
TGTGCCAGCAGCTTACAGGGGCAGGACTACGAGCAGTACTTC
>TRBV28|.|TRBJ1-2|.
CASRPPVLEGYTF
TGTGCCAGCAGACCCCCAGTGTTGGAGGGCTACACCTTC
>TRBV29-1|.|TRBJ1-2|.
CSVVRPGDGYTF
TGCAGCGTTGTACGTCCAGGGGATGGCTACACCTTC
>TRBV6-6|.|TRBJ1-6|many
CASIPQAAGNSPLHF
TGTGCCAGCATTCCACAGGCGGCGGGTAATTCACCCCTCCACTTT
>TRBV10-3|.|TRBJ2-1|few
CAISELEPPEQFF
TGTGCCATCAGTGAGTTGGAGCCCCCCGAGCAGTTCTTC
>TRBV12-5|.|TRBJ1-5|few
CASGLGEQGSQPQHF
TGTGCTAGTGGTTTGGGCGAACAGGGTAGTCAGCCCCAGCATTTT
>TRBV7-9|.|TRBJ2-7|.
CASSPRQVLYEQYF
TGTGCCAGCAGCCCGCGACAGGTGCTCTACGAGCAGTACTTC
>TRBV24-1|.|TRBJ2-1|few
CATSDPRQIYNEQFF
TGTGCCACCAGTGACCCGAGACAGATATACAATGAGCAGTTCTTC
>TRBV5-1|.|TRBJ1-5|.
CASSLAPGVNQPQHF
TGCGCCAGCAGCTTGGCCCCGGGAGTCAATCAGCCCCAGCATTTT
>TRBV10-1|.|TRBJ2-2|.
CASSESFIGRTGELFF
TGCGCCAGCAGTGAGTCATTTATAGGGCGCACCGGGGAGCTGTTTTTT